The 24 T cell receptor beta chains reported below all come from one sample, sequenced in a study of beta chain features in type 1 diabetes. The sequenced template was cDNA made from the entire isolated RNA. The repertoire was sequenced with immunoSEQ multiplex PCR; TCRdb's copy has only in-frame clones and lacks some. There are 100,000 to 150,000 clones in the sample; approximately 10% occur only once, and roughly 0.75% lies in the top ten. These receptors lack a known antigen. Study-wide results and caveats: Type 1 diabetes patients had TCRB CDR3s that were shorter (moderately but significantly so) in all four CD4+ subsets.

The sample comprised central memory CD4+ T cells from blood. These receptors all come from a man between 25 and 39 years old with type 1 diabetes.

This clone was found a few times. J is TRBJ2-1 and V is TRBV21-1; the table calls TRBD2, which could not be checked here. TRBV21-1 is noted as a pseudogene. The CDR3 sequence is 16 residues long. The CDR3, as DNA: TGTGCCAGCGTCACGGGGTCGGACTTAATCTACAATGAGCAGTTCTTC. Translation: CASVTGSDLIYNEQFF.

The chain is built from TRBV5-6 and TRBJ1-6; weak D call: TRBD1 (5 bases). The CDR3 is 17 residues long. In germline, CDR1 is SGHDT, CDR2 YYEEEE. V was pared by 2 bases and J by 0 bases, with 12 bases between. The CDR3 DNA sequence: TGTGCCAGCAGCTTTCATGGGGGGAGCTCCTATAATTCACCCCTCCACTTT. Translation gives CASSFHGGSSYNSPLHF.

This chain connects TRBV19 to TRBJ2-5; 7 positions agree with TRBD2. Trimming cost V 1 base and J 4 bases; bases outside gene matches: 9. The germline gives CDR1 LNHDA, CDR2 SQIVND (reference sequence). The CDR3 spans 16 residues. The CDR3 DNA follows: TGTGCCAGTAGTATAGGTGTGGGCCCGGGGGGAGAGACCCAGTACTTC. Translation: CASSIGVGPGGETQYF.

This clone was counted between two and nine times. V usage is TRBV5-6 and J usage is TRBJ1-3, with 8 nucleotides matching TRBD1. CDR3 size: 16 residues. The germline V gene encodes CDR1 SGHDT and CDR2 YYEEEE. V lost 3 bases and J lost 0; bases outside the gene matches: 5. CDR3 bases: TGTGCCAGCAGCTACCTACAGGGGGACTCTGGAAACACCATATATTTT. As protein: CASSYLQGDSGNTIYF.

This clone was seen just once. V gene TRBV11-2 combines with J gene TRBJ2-2; D possibly corresponds to TRBD2 (5 bases). The CDR3 is 13 residues long. The V end was cut by 5 bases, the J end by 8 bases, with 12 bases between. Germline assignment: CDR1 SGHAT and CDR2 FQNNGV. CDR3 in amino acids: CASSGRGAGELFF. The CDR3 nucleotides are TGTGCCAGCAGCGGCCGGGGAGCTGGGGAGCTGTTTTTT.

This clone occurred a few times. The chain recombines TRBV11-2 with TRBJ2-7; D is perhaps TRBD2 (6 bases). This CDR3 is 15 amino acids long. V was cut by 10 bases and J by 0 bases, with 19 bases left in between. Germline assignment: CDR1 SGHAT and CDR2 FQNNGV. The CDR3 DNA is TGTGCCACCACGGGACTCACTACTTTCTCCTACGAGCAGTACTTC. Translating gives CATTGLTTFSYEQYF.

In its sample, this clone was seen a few times. V gene TRBV2 combines with J gene TRBJ2-5; 8 bases match TRBD1. V shed 6 bases, J shed 5 bases, and the junction held 8 bases outside the gene matches. This CDR3 comprises 14 residues. CDR1 is SNHLY and CDR2 is FYNNEI in the germline V gene. This CDR3 reads CASSPGQGWETQYF. CDR3 nucleotides: TGTGCCAGCAGCCCTGGACAGGGATGGGAGACCCAGTACTTC.

This clone has more than one count but fewer than ten. The chain employs TRBV5-1 and TRBJ1-4; perhaps TRBD1 as D (6 bases). V lost 1 base and J lost 7, with 11 bases in between. Germline V gene sequence: CDR1 SGHRS, CDR2 YFSETQ. CDR3 size: 14 residues. CDR3 sequence: CASSLSAGVEKLFF. CDR3 in DNA: TGCGCCAGCAGCTTGTCCGCAGGGGTTGAAAAACTGTTTTTT.

This clone was counted only a few times. V and J are TRBV5-1 and TRBJ2-5; a possible D gene is TRBD2 (5 bases). Trimming took 3 bases from V and 2 from J, leaving 17 bases between them. From germline, CDR1 is SGHRS and CDR2 YFSETQ. The CDR3 runs to 16 residues. The chain's CDR3 is CASSSNPRGRQETQYF. The CDR3 DNA reads TGCGCCAGCAGCTCCAATCCTAGAGGGCGGCAAGAGACCCAGTACTTC.

This chain joins TRBV7-9 and TRBJ2-5; 7 bases are shared with TRBD2. There are 13 residues in the CDR3. V gave up 4 bases and J gave up 2 bases; unmatched junction bases: 1. CDR1 is SEHNR and CDR2 is FQNEAQ in the germline V gene (reference sequence). The CDR3 DNA reads TGTGCCAGCAGCTCCGGGGGGCAAGAGACCCAGTACTTC. Its protein is CASSSGGQETQYF.

This clone was counted a few times. The chain is built from TRBV27 and TRBJ1-3; D unclear. Trimming stripped 8 bases from V and 3 bases from J, with 11 bases between. The CDR3 sequence is 13 residues long. From germline, CDR1 is MNHEY and CDR2 SMNVEV (reference sequence). The chain's CDR3 is CASHREGGNTIYF. As DNA, the CDR3 is TGTGCCAGCCACCGGGAAGGTGGAAACACCATATATTTT.

The chain has TRBV7-2 and TRBJ2-2; D is perhaps TRBD2 (6 bases). The CDR3 has 17 amino acids. The V gene lost 0 bases and the J gene lost 2 bases, with 13 bases spanning the gap. Germline-derived CDR1 and CDR2 are SGHTA and FQGNSA. In DNA, the CDR3 is TGTGCCAGCAGCTTAGCGCTCGGGACTGTCAACACCGGGGAGCTGTTTTTT. This encodes CASSLALGTVNTGELFF. Based on the CDR3 plus reference TRBV7-2 and TRBJ2-2, the full variable domain is GAGVSQSPSNKVTEKGKDVELRCDPISGHTALYWYRQSLGQGLEFLIYFQGNSAPDKSGLPSDRFSAERTGGSVSTLTIQRTQQEDSAVYLCASSLALGTVNTGELFFGEGSRLTVL.

The V call is TRBV29-1, the J call TRBJ2-3, with a tentative D call TRBD2 (6 bases). From germline, CDR1 is SQVTM and CDR2 ANQGSEA. This CDR3 spans 13 amino acids. The CDR3, as DNA: TGCGCCGTCGGGGGTTCTGGCACAGATACGCAGTATTTT. This codes for CAVGGSGTDTQYF.

There are a few counts of this clone. J is TRBJ1-3 and V is TRBV9; TRBD1 aligns across 7 bases. Germline CDR1 reads SGDLS; CDR2 reads YYNGEE. V lost 3 bases, J lost 8 bases, and 5 bases stayed unmatched. The CDR3 runs to 13 residues. CDR3 sequence: CASSATGKDTIYF. The CDR3 DNA is TGTGCCAGCAGCGCGACAGGGAAGGACACCATATATTTT.

This clone came up a few times. The V gene is TRBV7-3, the J gene TRBJ2-5; TRBD2 agrees at 12 bases. The V and J ends lost 5 bases and 4 bases, in that order; junction bases with no gene match: 5. The CDR3 contains 15 residues. Germline V gene sequence: CDR1 SGHTA, CDR2 FQGTGA. The CDR3 protein is CASSPSGGAAETQYF. CDR3 DNA sequence: TGTGCCAGCAGCCCTAGCGGGGGGGCCGCAGAGACCCAGTACTTC.

J is TRBJ1-1 and V is TRBV6-6; TRBD1 might be the D (6 bases). V shed 4 bases and J shed 6 bases, with 12 bases lying between them. The germline V gene encodes CDR1 MNHNY and CDR2 SVGAGI (reference sequence). CDR3 length equals 13 residues. CDR3 residues: CASSFGQSAEAFF. The CDR3, as DNA: TGTGCCAGCAGTTTCGGACAGAGCGCTGAAGCTTTCTTT.

This clone was detected only a few times. The genes are TRBV11-2 and TRBJ1-2, with 7 bases identical to TRBD1. The length of the CDR3 is 15 residues. CDR1 SGHAT and CDR2 FQNNGV come from the germline V gene. The V and J ends lost 1 base and 4 bases, in that order; junction bases with no gene match: 6. The CDR3 region has the DNA TGTGCCAGCAGCTTAGGGCGAGGGGGCGGCTATGGCTACACCTTC. Its translation is CASSLGRGGGYGYTF.

This clone has a handful of counts. This chain connects TRBV28 to TRBJ2-1; TRBD2 is a possible D gene (7 bases). Germline lookup yields CDR1 MDHEN and CDR2 SYDVKM. CDR3 size: 16 residues. V shed 0 bases and J shed 7 bases, with 16 bases lying between them. In DNA form, the CDR3 reads TGTGCCAGCAGTTTATGGGGGGGGCGAGACGGGAATGAGCAGTTCTTC. It specifies CASSLWGGRDGNEQFF.

This chain links TRBV30 with TRBJ1-1; 9 bases agree with TRBD1. V was clipped by 2 bases and J by 4 bases; unmatched bases: 8. CDR1 and CDR2 from the germline V gene are GTSNPN and SVGIG (reference sequence). The CDR3 length is 15 residues. This chain's CDR3 is CAWSLTGGIGTEAFF. CDR3 in DNA: TGTGCCTGGAGTCTCACAGGGGGCATCGGCACTGAAGCTTTCTTT.

In its sample, this clone was seen a few times. The rearrangement uses TRBV18 and TRBJ2-7; D perhaps matches TRBD2 (6 bases). This CDR3 region has 14 residues. The V end lost 3 bases, the J end lost 2 bases, and 11 bases lay between the germline ends. Germline values: CDR1 KGHSH, CDR2 LQKENI. This chain's CDR3 is CASSPPGGTYEQYF. CDR3 sequence (DNA): TGTGCCAGCTCACCTCCCGGGGGAACCTACGAGCAGTACTTC.

The chain links TRBV6-1 to TRBJ2-6; 7 positions match TRBD1. CDR3 size: 13 residues. V trimming: 6 bases; J trimming: 13 bases; junction bases outside the gene matches: 9. Germline V CDR1 and CDR2: MNHNS, SASEGT. In DNA, the CDR3 is TGTGCCAGCAGGAAGACAGGGCTAGGGGTCCTGACTTTC. Its protein is CASRKTGLGVLTF.

In its sample, this clone was seen a few times. The chain recombines TRBV29-1 with TRBJ1-1, with a weak D call TRBD1 (5 bases). Germline CDR1 reads SQVTM; CDR2 reads ANQGSEA. The CDR3 totals 13 residues. V lost 2 bases and J lost 4, with 11 bases in between. CDR3 region: CSVETQGSTEAFF. The CDR3 nucleotides read TGCAGCGTTGAAACCCAGGGTAGCACTGAAGCTTTCTTT.

This clone was seen a few times. Additional DNA sequences in this sample encode the identical CDR3. The chain employs TRBV5-1 and TRBJ1-2; D is ambiguous. The CDR3 contains 13 residues. Germline values: CDR1 SGHRS, CDR2 YFSETQ. V shed 1 base and J shed 7 bases, with 11 bases lying between them. This chain's CDR3 is CASSLRAEGGYTF. For the CDR3, the DNA is TGCGCCAGCAGCTTGCGGGCCGAGGGTGGCTACACCTTC.

This clone has a handful of counts. The J gene is TRBJ2-3, the V gene TRBV29-1; 11 nucleotides line up with TRBD2. Germline CDR1 reads SQVTM; CDR2 reads ANQGSEA. The CDR3 spans 13 residues. The ends lost 7 bases at V and 3 bases at J; junction bases unmatched: 3. CDR3 region: CSAGTSGTDTQYF. In DNA form, the CDR3 reads TGCAGCGCCGGGACTAGCGGTACAGATACGCAGTATTTT.